This paragraph covers one T cell receptor beta chain sequence. What it recognizes is unknown. Assay: immunoSEQ multiplex PCR; the TCRdb copy retains only in-frame clones and omits some. Of about 69,000 clones detected, around 85% appear once; the ten largest clones hold about 3%. Described time point: baseline, week 1 (first vaccination visit). Treatment here: pre-vaccination baseline after standard-of-care therapy. These data are taken from a study of a mutant IDH1 vaccine in newly diagnosed glioma. Whole-study context: Patients under treatment included about 60% males and about 40% females and had a mean age of around 40 years. Previous care, which was radiotherapy, temozolomide, or both, most often involved both.

V was clipped by 3 bases and J by 4 bases, with 7 bases between them. Germline-derived CDR1 and CDR2 are DFQATT and SNEGSKA (reference sequence). The CDR3 is 11 amino acids. Study-wide results and caveats: Immune responses induced by the vaccine were seen in roughly 93% of patients, spanning multiple MHC alleles.

The sequences come from PBMCs, collected from a glioma patient treated with radiotherapy, temozolomide or both. The rearrangement uses TRBV20-1 and TRBJ2-7; D is unclear. The TCR originated in a man aged 30 to 45 with glioma. Here the CDR3 DNA reads TGCAGTGCTAGGGTGATATACGAGCAGTACTTC. This translates into CSARVIYEQYF.